These 17 T cell receptor beta chains originate from one sample sequenced in a study of T cells in Graves' hyperthyroidism and ophthalmopathy. Authors of the study amplified TCR beta CDR3 regions from RNA transcripts. In the first-round RT-PCR of the TCR CDR3, the HTBI primer set was used. TCRdb processed the multiplex PCR reads anew with MiXCR; each CDR3 protein has one entry. The repertoire holds hundreds of thousands of distinct CDR3 sequences, about 15% seen once, with around a third in the top ten. The sequenced sample consisted of blood. The receptors were sampled from a woman in her 30s with Graves' hyperthyroidism.

This clonotype was counted many times. This chain connects TRBV27 to TRBJ2-7; no definite D call. Trimming removed 3 bases at V and 3 bases at J, with 9 bases between. The CDR3 runs 13 residues. CDR1 is MNHEY and CDR2 is SMNVEV in the germline V gene (reference sequence). Written as DNA, the CDR3 is TGTGCCAGCAGTTTCGGAGAGTACTACGAGCAGTACTTC. This codes for CASSFGEYYEQYF.

Only one count was recorded for this clonotype. The rearrangement links TRBV18 to TRBJ2-1; a possible D gene is TRBD2 (5 bases). V lost 2 bases and J lost 3, with 14 bases in between. Germline V gene lookup returns CDR1 KGHSH and CDR2 LQKENI. CDR3 length equals 16 residues. CDR3 residues: CASSPVGPGGYNEQFF. CDR3 sequence (DNA): TGTGCCAGCTCACCAGTGGGCCCCGGAGGCTACAATGAGCAGTTCTTC.

This clonotype was detected ten times or more. The J gene is TRBJ2-7, the V gene TRBV5-1; a weak D match, TRBD2 (5 bases). Germline V gene sequence: CDR1 SGHRS, CDR2 YFSETQ. The CDR3 is 13 amino acids. The V gene lost 2 bases and the J gene lost 7 bases, with 13 bases spanning the gap. DNA of the CDR3: TGCGCCAGCAGCTTAAAGCGGAGTGGGGAGCAGTACTTC. It encodes CASSLKRSGEQYF. The complete variable domain, with remaining parts taken from reference TRBV5-1 and TRBJ2-7, reads KAGVTQTPRYLIKTRGQQVTLSCSPISGHRSVSWYQQTPGQGLQFLFEYFSETQRNKGNFPGRFSGRQFSNSRSEMNVSTLELGDSALYLCASSLKRSGEQYFGPGTRLTVT.

This clonotype has ten or more counts. The V and J genes are TRBV6-1 and TRBJ2-5; TRBD2 is a possible D gene (6 bases). Trimming cost V 6 bases and J 3 bases, with 17 bases left between them. Looked up from germline, CDR1 is MNHNS and CDR2 is SASEGT. The CDR3 spans 15 residues. The CDR3 region has the DNA TGTGCCAGCAGACCCGGGACTTTTGTGGAAGAGACCCAGTACTTC. Residues: CASRPGTFVEETQYF.

This clonotype has at least ten counts. The gene calls are TRBV28 and TRBJ2-2, with D unresolved. The V gene's germline CDR1 is MDHEN and CDR2 SYDVKM. The CDR3 totals 14 residues. V lost 3 bases and J lost 9, with 14 bases in between. As DNA, the CDR3 is TGTGCCAGCAGTTTCCGCCAGGTCCGCCGGGAGCTGTTTTTT. This gives the protein CASSFRQVRRELFF. The variable domain in full, with the rest retrieved from reference TRBV28 and TRBJ2-2, is DVKVTQSSRYLVKRTGEKVFLECVQDMDHENMFWYRQDPGLGLRLIYFSYDVKMKEKGDIPEGYSVSREKKERFSLILESASTNQTSMYLCASSFRQVRRELFFGEGSRLTVL.

This clonotype came up many times. The genes are TRBV30 and TRBJ2-1, with 13 bases that match TRBD2. CDR3 length equals 13 residues. J gave up 7 bases and V 3 bases, and 0 bases lay outside the gene matches. The germline gives CDR1 GTSNPN, CDR2 SVGIG (reference sequence). In nucleotides, the CDR3 is TGTGCCTGGAGGGGACTAGCGGGAAATGAGCAGTTCTTC. This encodes CAWRGLAGNEQFF.

This clonotype was seen a handful of times. In DNA, the CDR3 is TGTGCCAGCAGCTTACAACGAAGACTAGCGGGAGTGGAGACCCAGTACTTC. Its translation: CASSLQRRLAGVETQYF. The genes are TRBV7-2 and TRBJ2-5, with 12 bases that match TRBD2. The CDR3 spans 17 residues. V shed 2 bases, J shed 5 bases, and the junction held 9 bases outside the gene matches. Germline assignment: CDR1 SGHTA and CDR2 FQGNSA.

This clonotype was observed a handful of times. The rearrangement links TRBV20-1 to TRBJ2-7; 8 nucleotides align to TRBD2. Germline trimming cut 6 bases from V and 6 bases from J; bases unmatched to any gene: 4. The CDR3 is 11 residues long. Looked up from germline, CDR1 is DFQATT and CDR2 is SNEGSKA (reference sequence). The CDR3 region is CSAASGSEQYF. In DNA, the CDR3 is TGCAGTGCGGCGAGCGGGAGCGAGCAGTACTTC.

In its sample, this clonotype was seen a few times. The chain carries TRBV2 and TRBJ1-2; a weak D match, TRBD1 (5 bases). The germline V and J ends were trimmed by 6 bases and 7 bases, with 15 bases remaining between them. The CDR3 is made up of 13 amino acids. Germline-derived CDR1 and CDR2 are SNHLY and FYNNEI. The CDR3 is CASRSRDFFGYTF. CDR3 DNA sequence: TGTGCCAGCAGGTCCCGGGACTTTTTTGGCTACACCTTC.

This chain links TRBV20-1 with TRBJ2-2; D is possibly TRBD1 (6 bases). The V end lost 1 base, the J end lost 1 base, and 13 bases lay between the germline ends. The CDR3 loop spans 16 amino acids. Looked up from germline, CDR1 is DFQATT and CDR2 is SNEGSKA (reference sequence). CDR3 nucleotide sequence: TGCAGTGCTAGAGCACAGGGACGGAAGAACACCGGGGAGCTGTTTTTT. This encodes CSARAQGRKNTGELFF.

This clonotype came up many times. V and J are TRBV9 and TRBJ2-3; 10 nucleotides agree with TRBD1. The CDR3 runs to 16 residues. Germline V gene lookup returns CDR1 SGDLS and CDR2 YYNGEE. Germline trimming cut 2 bases from V and 3 bases from J; bases unmatched to any gene: 6. This CDR3 is CASSVYDRGRTDTQYF. The CDR3 nucleotides read TGTGCCAGCAGCGTCTACGACAGGGGGCGAACAGATACGCAGTATTTT.

This sequence joins TRBV6-1 and TRBJ2-3, with D possibly being TRBD2 (5 bases). The CDR3 length is 13 residues. Germline lookup yields CDR1 MNHNS and CDR2 SASEGT. The germline V and J ends were trimmed by 5 bases and 9 bases, with 15 bases remaining between them. CDR3 sequence reads: CASSSLATGTQYF. The CDR3, as DNA: TGTGCCAGCAGTTCCCTCGCTACGGGGACGCAGTATTTT.

This clonotype was recorded many times. V and J are TRBV20-1 and TRBJ1-5, with 9 bases fitting TRBD1. V lost 2 bases to trimming and J lost 4 bases; unmatched junction nucleotides: 9. The CDR3 consists of 16 residues. Germline-derived CDR1 and CDR2 are DFQATT and SNEGSKA (reference sequence). The CDR3 region is CSARSPLDRGNQPQHF. CDR3 bases: TGCAGTGCTAGATCCCCCCTTGACAGGGGGAATCAGCCCCAGCATTTT.

CDR3 in amino acids: CASRRGNEQFF. For the CDR3, the DNA is TGTGCCAGCAGGAGGGGGAATGAGCAGTTCTTC. This chain uses TRBV6-1 with TRBJ2-1; tentative D call: TRBD1 (6 bases). This CDR3 contains 11 residues. Germline loops: CDR1 MNHNS, CDR2 SASEGT. With 6 bases removed from V and 7 bases from J, the gap between germline ends came to 7 bases.

This chain connects TRBV9 to TRBJ2-1; 14 bases line up with TRBD2. This CDR3 comprises 21 residues. The V gene end was trimmed by 3 bases and the J gene end by 0 bases; junction bases not matched to a gene: 14. Germline V lookup: CDR1 SGDLS, CDR2 YYNGEE. The CDR3 DNA reads TGTGCCAGCAGCGCCCGACCGGGACTAGCGGGGGTCCGGAGCTCCTACAATGAGCAGTTCTTC. It codes for CASSARPGLAGVRSSYNEQFF.

As regards this clonotype: This could be a read error, since a much larger clone is one nucleotide away. The rearrangement uses TRBV18 and TRBJ2-3; the match to TRBD2 covers 8 bases. The CDR3 runs 15 residues. V shed 5 bases, J shed 0 bases, and the junction held 4 bases outside the gene matches. Germline V gene data show CDR1 as KGHSH and CDR2 as LQKENI. In DNA, the CDR3 is TGTGCCAGCTCAACACAGCGGGGGAGCACAGATACGCAGTATTTT. Protein sequence: CASSTQRGSTDTQYF.

This clonotype was counted many times. This chain links TRBV18 with TRBJ2-7, with 11 bases that match TRBD1. J lost 4 bases, V lost 4 bases, and 6 bases had no gene match. The CDR3 loop spans 15 amino acids. The germline V gene has CDR1 KGHSH and CDR2 LQKENI. The CDR3 bases are TGTGCCAGCTCACTGCCCGGGACAGGGGGTTACGAGCAGTACTTC. Protein: CASSLPGTGGYEQYF.